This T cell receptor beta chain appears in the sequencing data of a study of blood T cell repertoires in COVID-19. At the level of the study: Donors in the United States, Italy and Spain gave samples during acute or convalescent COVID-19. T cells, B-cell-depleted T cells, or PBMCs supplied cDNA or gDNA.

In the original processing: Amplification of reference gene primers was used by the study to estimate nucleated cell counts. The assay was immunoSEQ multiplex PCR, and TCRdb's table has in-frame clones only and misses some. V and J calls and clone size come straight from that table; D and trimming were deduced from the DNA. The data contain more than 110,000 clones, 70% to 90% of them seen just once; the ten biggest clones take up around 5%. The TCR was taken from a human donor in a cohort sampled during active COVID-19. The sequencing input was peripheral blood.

This CDR3 reads CASSGDTETQYF. The CDR3 region has the DNA TGTGCCAGCAGTGGGGACACGGAGACCCAGTACTTC. The chain has TRBV2 and TRBJ2-5; a weak D match, TRBD1 (6 bases). The V gene's germline CDR1 is SNHLY and CDR2 FYNNEI. The CDR3 contains 12 residues. Between the trimmed V and J ends, which lost 4 bases and 5 bases, there was a span of 8 bases.